This TCR beta chain originates from a study of Ad26.COV2.S vaccination and SARS-CoV-2 variants. Profiling relied on immunoSEQ multiplex PCR, and the TCRdb table lists in-frame clones only, not all of them. The sample includes roughly 460,000 clones, roughly nine tenths of them seen just once. Trimming left V 4 bases short and J 8 bases short, with 18 bases between. CDR1 SGDLS and CDR2 YYNGEE come from the germline V gene. The CDR3 runs to 14 residues. The treatment here: 15 to 20 received Ad26.COV2.S at low or high dose, single or two shots; roughly five received placebo; per-sample allocation not given. The study sampled participants on day 63 after the first vaccine or placebo injection.

The chain recombines TRBV9 with TRBJ1-2, with D possibly being TRBD1 (5 bases). Source: peripheral blood, taken in a trial of Ad26.COV2.S vaccine versus placebo. This receptor was obtained from a person aged 18 to 65 who received the Ad26.COV2.S COVID-19 vaccine or a placebo. CDR3 sequence: CASSTGMSGDGYTF. CDR3 nucleotides: TGTGCCAGCAGCACCGGGATGTCCGGGGACGGCTACACCTTC.